What follows are 8 T cell receptor beta chains derived from one specimen sequenced in a study of T cell changes during pregnancy in multiple sclerosis. Sequencing used immunoSEQ multiplex PCR; TCRdb keeps in-frame clones, though not all of them. The sample includes 70,000 to 80,000 clones, about 93% of them seen just once. Sequenced here: peripheral blood, sampled in the first trimester of pregnancy. Receptors were obtained from a female donor with multiple sclerosis, enrolled in a pregnancy study.

The chain links TRBV7-2 to TRBJ1-1; possibly TRBD1 for D (5 bases). Trimming shortened V by 5 bases and J by 5 bases, and 15 bases separated the two germline ends. Germline V gives CDR1 SGHTA, CDR2 FQGNSA. This CDR3 is built from 14 residues. The CDR3, as DNA: TGTGCCAGCAGCCAAGGGCCCGGGGGAACTGAAGCTTTCTTT. It yields the protein CASSQGPGGTEAFF.

V and J are TRBV7-6 and TRBJ2-2; D perhaps matches TRBD2 (6 bases). Trimming took off 5 bases at V and 4 bases at J, with 20 bases between the two ends. From germline, CDR1 is SGHVS and CDR2 FNYEAQ. The CDR3 contains 17 residues. The CDR3 DNA sequence: TGTGCCAGCAGCCAACCCGCGGGTGGAGGGGCCACCGGGGAGCTGTTTTTT. Translation gives CASSQPAGGGATGELFF.

About this clone itself: As the CDR3 is not closed by the conserved phenylalanine or tryptophan, this likely results from a read error. The limits of the CDR3 on the DNA are not certain, so only TCRdb's listed CDR3 is given. V gene TRBV3-2 combines with J gene TRBJ2-3; the table's D call TRBD2 went unverified against the DNA. TRBV3-2 is a known pseudogene. The CDR3 comprises 9 residues, both ends counted. The CDR3 spells CASSQEERG.

The chain carries TRBV28 and TRBJ2-4; possibly TRBD2 for D (7 bases). The germline gives CDR1 MDHEN, CDR2 SYDVKM. This CDR3 region has 15 residues. The V and J ends lost 8 bases and 2 bases respectively, with 16 bases between them. The CDR3 coding sequence is TGTGCCAGCCAGAGAGGGGGAGGGCCCAAAAACATTCAGTACTTC. Its translation is CASQRGGGPKNIQYF.

The chain has TRBV6-1 and TRBJ1-4; no definite D call. The CDR3 extends over 12 amino acids. V was trimmed by 3 bases and J by 8 bases, leaving 7 bases between them. From germline, CDR1 is MNHNS and CDR2 SASEGT. The DNA for the CDR3 is TGTGCCAGCAGTGATTTGGAGGAAAAACTGTTTTTT. Its translation is CASSDLEEKLFF.

This clone has only one observation. The chain links TRBV2 to TRBJ1-4, with unresolved D. Germline V lookup: CDR1 SNHLY, CDR2 FYNNEI. The length of the CDR3 is 15 residues. V was cut by 1 base and J by 4 bases, with 10 bases left in between. The CDR3 bases are TGTGCCAGCAGTGAAGTATTAGGAGTTAATGAAAAACTGTTTTTT. The encoded protein is CASSEVLGVNEKLFF.

The CDR3 DNA is TGTGCCAGCAGCGCCCTCCGTAGACAGGGGGTAGGTGGCTACACCTTC. Protein sequence: CASSALRRQGVGGYTF. The chain uses TRBV9 and TRBJ1-2; 9 bases agree with TRBD1. The CDR3 is 16 amino acids. In germline, CDR1 is SGDLS, CDR2 YYNGEE. V dropped 3 bases and J dropped 7; count of bases not matched to a gene: 13.

This chain joins TRBV27 and TRBJ2-7; tentative D call: TRBD1 (5 bases). V gave up 3 bases and J gave up 0 bases, with 9 bases separating them. CDR1 and CDR2 from the germline V gene are MNHEY and SMNVEV (reference sequence). The length of the CDR3 is 14 residues. The CDR3 nucleotides read TGTGCCAGCAGTTTCAAGGGGTCCTCCTACGAGCAGTACTTC. Translation: CASSFKGSSYEQYF.